This is a list of T cell receptor beta chains from one sample in a study of shared clonotypes between healthy human individuals. The method was immunoSEQ multiplex PCR; TCRdb's version includes in-frame clones alone and lacks a portion of them. The sample contains approximately 1,500,000 clones, under 99% of which appear only once. The source material was naive CD4+ T cells sorted from blood. The receptors were sampled from a young man in good health. CDR3s include the opening cysteine and the closing phenylalanine or tryptophan. The D gene is left open where the match is weak. Clone size, where shown, is once, few, many, or a class for clones that have expanded.

NA,NA,TRBJ2-7,TRBV7-2,TGTGCCAGCAGTCTTACCTCCTACGAGCAGTACTTC,CASSLTSYEQYF
NA,NA,TRBJ1-1,TRBV7-2,TGTGCCAGCAGCAAACCGGGACCGTTGAACACTGAAGCTTTCTTT,CASSKPGPLNTEAFF
TRBD1,NA,TRBJ2-7,TRBV11-2,TGTGCCAGCAGCGAAGACAGGGCTAATGACTACGAGCAGTACTTC,CASSEDRANDYEQYF
TRBD1,NA,TRBJ2-7,TRBV7-6,TGTGCCAGCAGTTACGAGGTGGCGGTATCGGACAGGGACGCCTACGAGCAGTACTTC,CASSYEVAVSDRDAYEQYF
TRBD1,NA,TRBJ2-5,TRBV5-8,TGTGCCAGCAGCTGGGGAACAGGGGAAGGAGAGACCCAGTACTTC,CASSWGTGEGETQYF
TRBD2,NA,TRBJ2-7,TRBV7-2,TGTGCCAGCAGCAGCCGGACTAGCGGGAGGGCCCTAAAGTACGAGCAGTACTTC,CASSSRTSGRALKYEQYF
NA,few,TRBJ2-7,TRBV6-1,TGTGCCAGCACACGGGACACCGCGTCTGAGCAGTACTTC,CASTRDTASEQYF
NA,NA,TRBJ2-2,TRBV10-3,TGTGCCATCAGAGGCACCGGGGAGCTGTTTTTT,CAIRGTGELFF
NA,NA,TRBJ1-2,TRBV28,TGTGCCAGCAGTTTACGAGACGGCAGGTGGAATGGCTACACCTTC,CASSLRDGRWNGYTF
NA,NA,TRBJ2-2,TRBV10-3,TGTGCCATCAGTGCGTTAGGGGAGCTGTTTTTT,CAISALGELFF
NA,NA,TRBJ2-1,TRBV18,TGTGCCAGCCTTCAGAAGCTACCAGGGGATGAGCAGTTCTTC,CASLQKLPGDEQFF
NA,NA,TRBJ1-4,TRBV9,TGTGCCAGCAGTGAGGGGCTGTCGGAAAAACTGTTTTTT,CASSEGLSEKLFF
NA,NA,TRBJ2-7,TRBV11-2,TGTGCCAGCAGCTTAGGTCCGAGGGAGCAGTACTTC,CASSLGPREQYF
NA,NA,TRBJ1-1,TRBV11-2,TGTGCCAGCAGCTTAGGGGGCGCGGGGGTCACTGAAGCTTTCTTT,CASSLGGAGVTEAFF
NA,NA,TRBJ2-3,TRBV9,TGTGCCAGCAGCGTAGGAGGCAGGCCCACAGATACGCAGTATTTT,CASSVGGRPTDTQYF
NA,NA,TRBJ2-2,TRBV9,TGTGCCAGCAGCGTAGGATCCGGGGAGCTGTTTTTT,CASSVGSGELFF
TRBD2,NA,TRBJ2-7,TRBV18,TGTGCCAGCTCACTCCCGGGACTAGGGGTCTACGAGCAGTACTTC,CASSLPGLGVYEQYF
NA,NA,TRBJ1-2,TRBV11-2,TGTGCCAGCAGCTTAGCGGGGGCGTCGGCTATAGGCTACACCTTC,CASSLAGASAIGYTF
NA,NA,TRBJ2-5,TRBV10-1,TGCGCCAGCAGTGAAGGGGGGCCCCAAGAGACCCAGTACTTC,CASSEGGPQETQYF
NA,NA,TRBJ2-3,TRBV6-5,TGTGCCAGCAGGACTGGGACTTCAGGGGATACGCAGTATTTT,CASRTGTSGDTQYF
TRBD2,NA,TRBJ2-5,TRBV5-6,TGTGCCAGCAGCTTGTCGATAGCGGGAGTAGAGACCCAGTACTTC,CASSLSIAGVETQYF
TRBD2,NA,TRBJ2-3,TRBV19,TGTGCCAGTAGTCCCTCTAGCGGGAATCAGTATTTT,CASSPSSGNQYF
NA,NA,TRBJ2-3,TRBV28,TGTGCCAGCAGGGACGACAGCATCAGCACAGATACGCAGTATTTT,CASRDDSISTDTQYF
TRBD1,NA,TRBJ1-5,TRBV6-5,TGTGCCAGCAGAAGAAGGGGGCAACATCAGCCCCAGCATTTT,CASRRRGQHQPQHF
TRBD2,NA,TRBJ2-3,TRBV29-1,TGCAGCGTTGGTTCGCTAGCGGGCACAGATACGCAGTATTTT,CSVGSLAGTDTQYF
NA,NA,TRBJ1-2,TRBV19,TGTGCCAGTAGTAGGCTAGGGTTCTATGGCTACACCTTC,CASSRLGFYGYTF
NA,NA,TRBJ2-4,TRBV6-4,TGTGCCAGCAGGGACTCAGCACTAGCCAAAAACATTCAGTACTTC,CASRDSALAKNIQYF
NA,NA,TRBJ1-1,TRBV7-3,TGTGCCAGCAGCTTAACAGGGGGTTCTGAAGCTTTCTTT,CASSLTGGSEAFF
NA,NA,TRBJ2-5,TRBV5-1,TGCGCCAGCAGTGTGGGGAACCAAGAGACCCAGTACTTC,CASSVGNQETQYF
NA,NA,TRBJ2-3,TRBV28,TGTGCCAGCAGCACAGATACGCAGTATTTT,CASSTDTQYF
TRBD1,once,TRBJ2-7,TRBV5-1,TGCGCCAGCAGCTCCGGGACAGGGAGCAACGAGCAGTACTTC,CASSSGTGSNEQYF
TRBD2,NA,TRBJ2-1,TRBV27,TGTGCCAGCTCCCTTTTAATGGCGGGAGGTGATGAGCAGTTCTTC,CASSLLMAGGDEQFF
NA,NA,TRBJ2-2,TRBV5-5,TGTGCCAGCAGCCCAAGGGGGAGTGCCAGGGAGCTGTTTTTT,CASSPRGSARELFF
NA,NA,TRBJ2-7,TRBV2,TGTGCCAGCAGTCCCTTTAACGAGCAGTACTTC,CASSPFNEQYF
NA,once,TRBJ2-5,TRBV11-2,TGTGCCAGCAGCCTGGCCCTGTACCAAGAGACCCAGTACTTC,CASSLALYQETQYF
TRBD1,NA,TRBJ2-1,TRBV27,TGTGCCAGCAGTTCAGTAGACAGGGGGCTATACAATGAGCAGTTCTTC,CASSSVDRGLYNEQFF
TRBD1,NA,TRBJ1-1,TRBV19,TGTGCCAGTAGCGAGACAGGGGTAATGACTGAAGCTTTCTTT,CASSETGVMTEAFF